These 28 T cell receptor beta chains came from one sample sequenced in a study of CD8+ T cells in alopecia areata. cDNA serving as the sequencing template came from extracted, reverse transcribed RNA. Only in-frame clones appear in the TCRdb table, and some are missing; sequencing was by immunoSEQ multiplex PCR. This sample has approximately 180,000 clones, with 53% found just once. Treatment given: oral pan-JAK inhibitor, 5-10 mg twice daily. This sample comprised CD8+ T cells sorted from blood, obtained at week 24, from a patient treated with tofacitinib. Receptor source: a human donor with alopecia areata.

The genes are TRBV4-1 and TRBJ1-1, with 10 nucleotides matching TRBD1. The CDR3 has 15 residues. The germline CDR1 and CDR2 sequences are MGHRA and YSYEKL. V gave up 1 base and J gave up 9 bases; unmatched junction bases: 8. The CDR3 is CASSQASGTGEKAFF. CDR3 DNA: TGCGCCAGCAGCCAAGCCTCCGGGACAGGGGAAAAAGCTTTCTTT.

V and J are TRBV30 and TRBJ1-4; TRBD1 is a possible D gene (5 bases). V was clipped by 3 bases and J by 2 bases, with 7 bases between them. The germline V gene has CDR1 GTSNPN and CDR2 SVGIG (reference sequence). The CDR3 loop spans 13 amino acids. DNA of the CDR3: TGTGCCTGGAGGGGACTGACTAATGAAAAACTGTTTTTT. Protein sequence: CAWRGLTNEKLFF.

The chain uses TRBV6-5 and TRBJ1-1; 7 bases map to TRBD1. Losses at the gene ends were 2 bases for V and 1 base for J; bases not matched to a gene: 4. CDR1 and CDR2 from the germline V gene are MNHEY and SVGAGI. The CDR3 spans 15 residues. CDR3 sequence reads: CASSYARQGNTEAFF. Here the CDR3 DNA reads TGTGCCAGCAGTTACGCCCGACAGGGGAACACTGAAGCTTTCTTT.

This clone has more than one count but fewer than ten. V usage is TRBV4-1 and J usage is TRBJ2-3; D is uncertain. Between the trimmed V and J ends, which lost 0 bases and 2 bases, there was a span of 9 bases. The germline gives CDR1 MGHRA, CDR2 YSYEKL. The CDR3 loop spans 15 amino acids. This CDR3 is CASSQEARTTDTQYF. In nucleotides, the CDR3 is TGCGCCAGCAGCCAAGAAGCTAGAACCACAGATACGCAGTATTTT.

This clone occurred a few times. This rearrangement joins TRBV2 to TRBJ2-5, with D unclear. Germline assignment: CDR1 SNHLY and CDR2 FYNNEI. Trimming pared 6 bases from V and 5 bases from J, leaving 7 bases between. CDR3 size: 11 residues. The CDR3 sequence is CASRVGETQYF. DNA for the CDR3: TGTGCCAGCAGGGTGGGCGAGACCCAGTACTTC.

CDR3 DNA sequence: TGTGCCAGCTGCCTCCTCTCTGGGGCCAACGTCCTGACTTTC. It encodes CASCLLSGANVLTF. The V gene is TRBV6-6, the J gene TRBJ2-6; D gene uncertain. CDR3 length: 14 amino acids. Trimming took off 8 bases at V and 0 bases at J, with 8 bases between the two ends. CDR1 is MNHNY, CDR2 SVGAGI, per germline (reference sequence).

This clone has only one observation. V gene TRBV6-5 combines with J gene TRBJ2-1; maybe TRBD2 (5 bases). The germline gives CDR1 MNHEY, CDR2 SVGAGI. There are 13 residues in the CDR3. The ends were cut back, 8 bases at V and 3 bases at J, with 11 bases in the middle. Written as DNA, the CDR3 is TGTGCCAGCTCTCTCGGGGTCTACAATGAGCAGTTCTTC. Protein sequence: CASSLGVYNEQFF.

V is TRBV5-6 and J is TRBJ1-2, with D perhaps matching TRBD1 (5 bases). The V gene lost 3 bases and the J gene lost 4 bases, with 16 bases spanning the gap. Germline CDR1 reads SGHDT; CDR2 reads YYEEEE. The CDR3 runs to 15 residues. CDR3 protein: CASSYGTAVIYGYTF. For the CDR3, the DNA is TGTGCCAGCAGCTACGGGACGGCCGTAATCTATGGCTACACCTTC. Variable domain in full (rest from reference TRBV5-6 and TRBJ1-2): DAGVTQSPTHLIKTRGQQVTLRCSPKSGHDTVSWYQQALGQGPQFIFQYYEEEERQRGNFPDRFSGHQFPNYSSELNVNALLLGDSALYLCASSYGTAVIYGYTFGSGTRLTVV.

In its sample, this clone was seen a few times. The chain is built from TRBV4-1 and TRBJ2-7; 8 bases match TRBD1. CDR1 MGHRA and CDR2 YSYEKL come from the germline V gene. The V and J ends lost 5 bases and 5 bases, in that order; junction bases with no gene match: 11. The CDR3 consists of 15 residues. Here the CDR3 reads CASSAPGTGVDEQYF. The DNA of the CDR3 is TGCGCCAGCAGCGCACCCGGGACAGGAGTAGACGAGCAGTACTTC.

The CDR3 sequence: CASSYLTDYEQYF. As DNA, the CDR3 is TGTGCCAGCAGTTATCTCACGGACTACGAGCAGTACTTC. The chain uses TRBV5-6 and TRBJ2-7; D remains ambiguous. The CDR3 is made up of 13 amino acids. Germline lookup yields CDR1 SGHDT and CDR2 YYEEEE. The V end lost 5 bases, the J end lost 3 bases, and 12 bases lay between the germline ends.

The table lists this clone with a count of one. The chain is built from TRBV4-3 and TRBJ2-3; a possible D gene is TRBD1 (6 bases). CDR3 length: 17 residues. Trimming cost V 0 bases and J 3 bases, with 16 bases left between them. Per germline, CDR1 LGHNA and CDR2 YSLEER. This chain's CDR3 is CASSQDATGQGTDTQYF. The CDR3 nucleotides read TGCGCCAGCAGCCAAGATGCAACGGGGCAGGGGACAGATACGCAGTATTTT.

This chain uses TRBV30 with TRBJ2-1; D is undetermined. From germline, CDR1 is GTSNPN and CDR2 SVGIG (reference sequence). Between the trimmed V and J ends, which lost 8 bases and 7 bases, there was a span of 9 bases. The CDR3 sequence is 10 residues long. CDR3: CALRLNEQFF. CDR3 nucleotides: TGTGCCCTGAGATTGAATGAGCAGTTCTTC.

The chain employs TRBV15 and TRBJ2-3; 14 bases line up with TRBD2. V shed 5 bases and J 2 bases; nucleotides not matched to a gene: 6. Germline V lookup: CDR1 LNHNV, CDR2 YYDKDF (reference sequence). This CDR3 is 17 amino acids long. Here the CDR3 DNA reads TGTGCCACCAGCCCGAGGACTAGCGGGGGGCTCACAGATACGCAGTATTTT. This sequence encodes CATSPRTSGGLTDTQYF.

Comment on this clone: The sample has other DNA sequences that encode this CDR3 too. DNA for the CDR3: TGCGCCAGCAGCCAAGGACAGGGACCCTCCTACGAGCAGTACTTC. Protein sequence: CASSQGQGPSYEQYF. The chain is built from TRBV4-3 and TRBJ2-7; 7 bases fit TRBD1. The CDR3 sequence is 15 residues long. Germline trimming cut 1 base from V and 0 bases from J; bases unmatched to any gene: 3. CDR1 LGHNA and CDR2 YSLEER come from the germline V gene.

The J gene is TRBJ1-1, the V gene TRBV30; D is unclear. CDR1 GTSNPN and CDR2 SVGIG come from the germline V gene (reference sequence). The CDR3 length is 14 residues. Trimming took 0 bases from V and 3 from J, leaving 11 bases between them. The CDR3 nucleotides read TGTGCCTGGAGTGTACTTGGGGAGGACACTGAAGCTTTCTTT. Translating gives CAWSVLGEDTEAFF.

The chain joins TRBV7-6 to TRBJ2-3, with 13 bases aligning to TRBD2. Germline values: CDR1 SGHVS, CDR2 FNYEAQ. Unmatched junction bases numbered 10, after V lost 7 bases and J lost 6 bases. The CDR3 length is 16 residues. CDR3 region: CASTGLAGVQGDTQYF. The CDR3 DNA sequence: TGTGCCAGCACCGGACTAGCGGGGGTCCAGGGGGATACGCAGTATTTT.

This clone was recorded a few times. The gene calls are TRBV14 and TRBJ1-2; D is possibly TRBD1 (5 bases). The CDR3 runs 14 residues. V shed 4 bases and J shed 8 bases, with 17 bases lying between them. Germline CDR1 reads SGHDN; CDR2 reads FVKESK. This CDR3 reads CASSRPDRSGGYTF. The CDR3 coding sequence is TGTGCCAGCAGCCGACCAGACAGATCAGGAGGCTACACCTTC.

The chain employs TRBV25-1 and TRBJ2-5; no clear D. Trimming shortened V by 1 base and J by 5 bases, and 8 bases separated the two germline ends. The length of the CDR3 is 13 residues. The germline V gene encodes CDR1 MGHDK and CDR2 SYGVNS. CDR3 loop: CASSEWDGETQYF. The DNA for the CDR3 is TGTGCCAGCAGTGAATGGGATGGGGAGACCCAGTACTTC.

V and J are TRBV27 and TRBJ2-7; weak D call: TRBD2 (5 bases). The CDR3 runs 14 residues. V was pared by 6 bases and J by 4 bases, with 16 bases between. Germline CDR1 is MNHEY and CDR2 is SMNVEV (reference sequence). The CDR3 region has the DNA TGTGCCAGCAGCACAACGGGGAAGGGTTACGAGCAGTACTTC. The encoded protein is CASSTTGKGYEQYF.

The rearrangement joins TRBV6-5 to TRBJ2-2; D is possibly TRBD2 (6 bases). V lost 9 bases, J lost 2 bases, and 13 bases lay in between. Germline V CDR1 and CDR2: MNHEY, SVGAGI. This CDR3 contains 14 residues. Here the CDR3 reads CASAAGINTGELFF. The CDR3 DNA follows: TGTGCCAGTGCGGCGGGGATTAACACCGGGGAGCTGTTTTTT.

The table lists this clone with a few counts. The genes are TRBV29-1 and TRBJ2-3; 9 nucleotides line up with TRBD2. Germline lookup yields CDR1 SQVTM and CDR2 ANQGSEA. Germline trimming cut 7 bases from V and 6 bases from J; bases unmatched to any gene: 8. The CDR3 spans 13 residues. The CDR3 DNA reads TGCAGCGCTATAGCGGGGGAGGCTGATACGCAGTATTTT. As protein: CSAIAGEADTQYF.

This clone has more than one count but fewer than ten. In DNA, the CDR3 is TGTGCCAGCAGCCCCGCGGCGGGCGCAGACTACGAGCAGTACTTC. Amino acids: CASSPAAGADYEQYF. V and J are TRBV7-3 and TRBJ2-7; D may be TRBD2 (5 bases). The V gene's germline CDR1 is SGHTA and CDR2 FQGTGA. The CDR3 runs 15 residues. V was pared by 5 bases and J by 3 bases, with 17 bases between.

This clone is labeled large. The same CDR3 also results from other DNA sequences found in this sample. The chain recombines TRBV11-2 with TRBJ1-4, with a tentative D call TRBD1 (6 bases). This CDR3 comprises 14 residues. Trimming left V 1 base short and J 8 bases short, with 11 bases between. CDR1 SGHAT and CDR2 FQNNGV come from the germline V gene. CDR3 DNA: TGTGCCAGCAGCTTAGGACAGGCGAACGAAAAACTGTTTTTT. It codes for CASSLGQANEKLFF.

The chain recombines TRBV20-1 with TRBJ2-3, with 11 nucleotides matching TRBD2. The V and J ends lost 2 bases and 14 bases, in that order; junction bases with no gene match: 3. This CDR3 is 11 amino acids long. The germline CDR1 and CDR2 sequences are DFQATT and SNEGSKA (reference sequence). CDR3 DNA: TGCAGTGCTAGACTAGCGGGGGGCATGTATTTT. Residues: CSARLAGGMYF.

This clone was found a few times. The chain recombines TRBV29-1 with TRBJ2-2; tentatively, D is TRBD1 (5 bases). This CDR3 is built from 15 residues. The ends were cut back, 5 bases at V and 1 base at J, with 14 bases in the middle. Per the germline V gene, CDR1 is SQVTM and CDR2 is ANQGSEA. This chain's CDR3 is CSVQTAGKNTGELFF. Here the CDR3 DNA reads TGCAGCGTTCAAACCGCAGGGAAGAACACCGGGGAGCTGTTTTTT.

J is TRBJ1-5 and V is TRBV5-6, with 7 bases aligning to TRBD1. With 2 bases clipped from V and 5 bases from J, the junction kept 1 base outside the gene matches. Germline CDR1 reads SGHDT; CDR2 reads YYEEEE. This CDR3 has 13 amino acids. This CDR3 is CASSFQGDQPQHF. In DNA, the CDR3 is TGTGCCAGCAGCTTCCAGGGGGATCAGCCCCAGCATTTT.

V is TRBV11-2 and J is TRBJ1-6; D unresolved. Deletions cut 6 bases from V and 8 bases from J, with 11 bases between. Germline-derived CDR1 and CDR2 are SGHAT and FQNNGV. The CDR3 extends over 13 amino acids. This chain's CDR3 is CASSHSRDSPLHF. In DNA, the CDR3 is TGTGCCAGCAGTCATTCTCGGGATTCACCCCTCCACTTT.

The chain recombines TRBV27 with TRBJ2-7; D call uncertain. V was shortened by 0 bases and J by 3 bases, with 6 bases between the two germline ends. The CDR3 totals 13 residues. Germline CDR1 is MNHEY and CDR2 is SMNVEV (reference sequence). CDR3 coding DNA: TGTGCCAGCAGTTTATCGATCCTCTACGAGCAGTACTTC. This encodes CASSLSILYEQYF.